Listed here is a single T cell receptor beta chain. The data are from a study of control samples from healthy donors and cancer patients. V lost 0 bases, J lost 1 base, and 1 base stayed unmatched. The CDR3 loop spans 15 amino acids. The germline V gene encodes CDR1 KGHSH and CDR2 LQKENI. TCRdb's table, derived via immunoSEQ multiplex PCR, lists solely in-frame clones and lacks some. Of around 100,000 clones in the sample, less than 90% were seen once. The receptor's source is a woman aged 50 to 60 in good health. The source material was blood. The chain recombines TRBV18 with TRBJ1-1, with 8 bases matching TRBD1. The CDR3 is CASSPPGQGNTEAFF. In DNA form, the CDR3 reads TGTGCCAGCTCACCACCCGGACAGGGGAACACTGAAGCTTTCTTT.